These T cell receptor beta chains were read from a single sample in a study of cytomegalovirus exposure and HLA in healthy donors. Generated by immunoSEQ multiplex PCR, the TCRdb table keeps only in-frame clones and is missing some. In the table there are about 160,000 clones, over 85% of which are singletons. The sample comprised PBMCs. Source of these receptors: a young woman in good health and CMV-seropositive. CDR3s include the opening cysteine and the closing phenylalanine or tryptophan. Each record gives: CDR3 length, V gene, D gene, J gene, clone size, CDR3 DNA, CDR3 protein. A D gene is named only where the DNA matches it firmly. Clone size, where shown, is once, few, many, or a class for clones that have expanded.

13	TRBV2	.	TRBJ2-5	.	TGTGCCAGCGGGGAGCGGACTCAAGAGACCCAGTACTTC	CASGERTQETQYF
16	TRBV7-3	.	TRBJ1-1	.	TGTGCCAGCAGCCTGGACAGTTCCGCTTTGAACACTGAAGCTTTCTTT	CASSLDSSALNTEAFF
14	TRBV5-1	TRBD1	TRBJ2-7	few	TGCGCCAGCAGCCCCGAGGGACAGGGCTACGAGCAGTACTTC	CASSPEGQGYEQYF
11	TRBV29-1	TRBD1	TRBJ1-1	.	TGCAGCGTCCACGGACAGGCGGAAGCTTTCTTT	CSVHGQAEAFF
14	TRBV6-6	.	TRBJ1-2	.	TGTGCCAGCAGTAACAGGGTCGACGGCTATGGCTACACCTTC	CASSNRVDGYGYTF
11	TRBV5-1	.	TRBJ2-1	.	TGCGCCAGCAGCTTACGGAATGAGCAGTTCTTC	CASSLRNEQFF
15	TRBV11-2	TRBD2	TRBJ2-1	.	TGTGCCAGCAGCTCCGGACTAGCGGGAGGTAATGAGCAGTTCTTC	CASSSGLAGGNEQFF
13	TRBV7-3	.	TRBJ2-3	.	TGTGCCAGCAGGCTCACAAACACAGATACGCAGTATTTT	CASRLTNTDTQYF
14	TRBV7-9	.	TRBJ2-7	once	TGTGCCAGCAGCTTAGCAGGGGCGACCTACGAGCAGTACTTC	CASSLAGATYEQYF
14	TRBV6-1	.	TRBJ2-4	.	TGTGCCAGCAGGGATGGGCTAGCCAAAAACATTCAGTACTTC	CASRDGLAKNIQYF
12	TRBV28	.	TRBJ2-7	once	TGTGCCAGCAGGACTTTCCCCTACGAGCAGTACTTC	CASRTFPYEQYF
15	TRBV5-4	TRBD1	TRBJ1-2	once	TGTGCCAGCAGCCTCCTGACAGGGGGAGGCTATGGCTACACCTTC	CASSLLTGGGYGYTF
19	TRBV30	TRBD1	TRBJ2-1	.	TGTGCCTGGAGTCCGCCGATCGGCGGGACAGGGTATGTCCACAATGAGCAGTTCTTC	CAWSPPIGGTGYVHNEQFF
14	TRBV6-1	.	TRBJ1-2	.	TGTGCCAGCAGGACAGGCACCGTCACGGGAGGCTACACCTTC	CASRTGTVTGGYTF
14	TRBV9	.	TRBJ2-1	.	TGTGCCAGCAGCTTCCGGGACACATACAATGAGCAGTTCTTC	CASSFRDTYNEQFF
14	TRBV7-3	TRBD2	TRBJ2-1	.	TGTGCCAGCAGCCCAGGCGGGGGATGGCATGAGCAGTTCTTC	CASSPGGGWHEQFF
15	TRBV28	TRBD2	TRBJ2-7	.	TGTGCCAGCAGACTAGTTCGGCGGGAGGGCCACGAGCAGTACTTC	CASRLVRREGHEQYF
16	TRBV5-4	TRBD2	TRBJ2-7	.	TGTGCCAGCAGCAACAGATTCGGGACTAGCGTATACGAGCAGTACTTC	CASSNRFGTSVYEQYF
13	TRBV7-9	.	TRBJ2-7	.	TGTGCTGCGGGGACCAGGAGCTCCTACGAGCAGTACTTC	CAAGTRSSYEQYF
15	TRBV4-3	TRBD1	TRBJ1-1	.	TGCGCCAGCAGCCAAGAATCTTCCGTCAGGGGGTTGGCTTTCTTT	CASSQESSVRGLAFF
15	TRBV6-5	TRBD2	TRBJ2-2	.	TGTGCCAGCAGTTATGACCTAGCGGGCACCGGGGAGCTGTTTTTT	CASSYDLAGTGELFF
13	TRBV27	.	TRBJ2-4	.	TGTGCCAGCAGATCACTAGCCAAAAACATTCAGTACTTC	CASRSLAKNIQYF
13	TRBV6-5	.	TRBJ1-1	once	TGTGCCAGCAGTTACGCCCGCGCGACTGAAGCTTTCTTT	CASSYARATEAFF
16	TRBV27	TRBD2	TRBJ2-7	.	TGTGCCAGCAGTCTGAAACTAGCGGGGAACCTCTACGAGCAGTACTTC	CASSLKLAGNLYEQYF
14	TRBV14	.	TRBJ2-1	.	TGTGCCAGCAGCCAAGTTAGCGGCCATAGGGGGCAGTTCTTC	CASSQVSGHRGQFF
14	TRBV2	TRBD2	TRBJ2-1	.	TGTGCCAGCAGCCAGGGACTAGCCCCCAATGAGCAGTTCTTC	CASSQGLAPNEQFF
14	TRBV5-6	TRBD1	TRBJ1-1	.	TGTGCCAGCAGCTTCTACGACAGGGGGAGAGGAGCTTTCTTT	CASSFYDRGRGAFF
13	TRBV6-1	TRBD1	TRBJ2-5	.	TGTGCCAGCAAGAGGACAGGGGGAGAGACCCAGTACTTC	CASKRTGGETQYF
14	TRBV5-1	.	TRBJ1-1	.	TGCGCCAGCAGCTTGGTAGGAGGTTTCACTGAAGCTTTCTTT	CASSLVGGFTEAFF
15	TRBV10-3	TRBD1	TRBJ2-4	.	TGTGCCATCAGAGCCGGGACAGGGCCCACAGAAATTCAGTACTTC	CAIRAGTGPTEIQYF
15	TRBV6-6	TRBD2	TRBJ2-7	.	TGTGCCAGCAATATACGACTAGCGGGAGACTACGAGCAGTACTTC	CASNIRLAGDYEQYF
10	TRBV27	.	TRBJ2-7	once	TGTGCCAGCCCCCTCTACGAGCAGTACTTC	CASPLYEQYF
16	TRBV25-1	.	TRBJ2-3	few	TGTGCCAGCAGCGCTCTTAAACCTGCTAGTTCAGATACGCAGTATTTT	CASSALKPASSDTQYF
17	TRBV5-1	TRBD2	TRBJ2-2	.	TGCGCCACCGCCCTCGCTAGCGGGAGTCTAAACACCGGGGAGCTGTTTTTT	CATALASGSLNTGELFF
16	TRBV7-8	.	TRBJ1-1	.	TGTGCCAGCAGCTTGCCCCAACAGGGTCTCGGCACTGAAGCTTTCTTT	CASSLPQQGLGTEAFF
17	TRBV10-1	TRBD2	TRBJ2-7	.	TGCGCCAGCAGTGATTCTGGACTAGCGGGAGATCTCTACGAGCAGTACTTC	CASSDSGLAGDLYEQYF
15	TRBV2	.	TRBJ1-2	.	TGTGCCAGCAGTTACATCAAAGACAGAGGCTATGGCTACACCTTC	CASSYIKDRGYGYTF
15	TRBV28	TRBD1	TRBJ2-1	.	TGTGCCAGCAGTTGGACAGGGGGCTCCTACAATGAGCAGTTCTTC	CASSWTGGSYNEQFF
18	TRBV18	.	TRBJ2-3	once	TGTGCCAGCTCACCACTTTCCACGGGTCCAACCTCCCCAGATACGCAGTATTTT	CASSPLSTGPTSPDTQYF
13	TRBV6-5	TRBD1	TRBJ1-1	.	TGTGCCAGCAGGCGGACAGGTCGCACTGAAGCTTTCTTT	CASRRTGRTEAFF
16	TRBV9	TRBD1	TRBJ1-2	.	TGTGCCAGCAGCGCCTCCCGGGACAGGGTAGACTATGGCTACACCTTC	CASSASRDRVDYGYTF
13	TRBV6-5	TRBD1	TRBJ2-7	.	TGTGCCAGCAGTGGACAGGGTACCTTTGAGCAGTACTTC	CASSGQGTFEQYF
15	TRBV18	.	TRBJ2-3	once	TGTGCCAGCTCACCAAATCTGGGGGCGACGGATACGCAGTATTTT	CASSPNLGATDTQYF
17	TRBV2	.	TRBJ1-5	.	TGTGCCAGCAGGCTCCGGGACACGACCTATAGCAATCAGCCCCAGCATTTT	CASRLRDTTYSNQPQHF
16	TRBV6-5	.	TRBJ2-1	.	TGTGCCAGCAGTTACGGTTTGGTAGCGGACTACAATGAGCAGTTCTTC	CASSYGLVADYNEQFF
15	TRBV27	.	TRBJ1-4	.	TGTGCCAGCAGTCCCGCCGGGGGGGCGCGTCGAAAACTGTTTTTT	CASSPAGGARRKLFF
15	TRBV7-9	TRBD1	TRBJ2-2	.	TGTGCCAGCAGCTTCCCAGGGCAGGGGGACGGGGAGCTGTTTTTT	CASSFPGQGDGELFF
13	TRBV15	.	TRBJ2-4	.	TGTGCCACCAGCAGGTTTGCGGAGGGCATTCAGTACTTC	CATSRFAEGIQYF
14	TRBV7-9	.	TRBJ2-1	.	TGTGCCAGCGGTCAAGCGGGCTTCTACAATGAGCAGTTCTTC	CASGQAGFYNEQFF
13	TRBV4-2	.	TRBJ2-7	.	TGTGCCAGCAGCCAAGGAATAGAGCACGAGCAGTACTTC	CASSQGIEHEQYF
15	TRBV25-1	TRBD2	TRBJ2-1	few	TGTGCCAGCAGCTTCGGGGGGGCGCAGCGCAATGAGCAGTTCTTC	CASSFGGAQRNEQFF
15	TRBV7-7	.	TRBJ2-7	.	TGTGCTAGCAGCTTAGCTCAGGGCAGGGGCTACGAGCAGTACTTC	CASSLAQGRGYEQYF
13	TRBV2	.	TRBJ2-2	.	TGTGCCAGCAGGATCACCCGGACCGGGGAGCTGTTTTTT	CASRITRTGELFF
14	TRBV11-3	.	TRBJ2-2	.	TGTGCCAGCAGCTTAGTGGTAGAATCAGGGGAGCTGTTTTTT	CASSLVVESGELFF